This T cell receptor beta chain was profiled in a study of T cell responses to AZD1222 COVID-19 vaccine. The study's findings and limits: Females made up more of the donors, who were largely white British, and clonal diversity may have come out too low. Seropositivity was recorded at baseline in only six AZD1222 recipients. Reportedly, nearly half of unique spike TCRs recognized epitopes outside B.1.351/B.1.1.7 mutations.

Libraries were prepared by immunoSEQ multiplex PCR; TCRdb keeps only in-frame clonotypes and omits some of them. The sample carries some 120,000 clones, around 85% recorded once. Pooled samples include second doses given at about 4 or 12 weeks. As for this clone: The antigen is unknown.

The input for sequencing was peripheral blood, taken 28 days after the second AZD1222 dose. The clonotype comes from an adult who received the AZD1222 COVID-19 vaccine.

The CDR3 DNA follows: TGCAGCGGGTCACCGAACACCGGGGAGCTGTTTTTT. Its protein is CSGSPNTGELFF. This chain connects TRBV29-1 to TRBJ2-2; D ambiguous. The germline V and J ends were trimmed by 7 bases and 0 bases, with 6 bases remaining between them. Germline loops: CDR1 SQVTM, CDR2 ANQGSEA. This CDR3 has 12 residues.